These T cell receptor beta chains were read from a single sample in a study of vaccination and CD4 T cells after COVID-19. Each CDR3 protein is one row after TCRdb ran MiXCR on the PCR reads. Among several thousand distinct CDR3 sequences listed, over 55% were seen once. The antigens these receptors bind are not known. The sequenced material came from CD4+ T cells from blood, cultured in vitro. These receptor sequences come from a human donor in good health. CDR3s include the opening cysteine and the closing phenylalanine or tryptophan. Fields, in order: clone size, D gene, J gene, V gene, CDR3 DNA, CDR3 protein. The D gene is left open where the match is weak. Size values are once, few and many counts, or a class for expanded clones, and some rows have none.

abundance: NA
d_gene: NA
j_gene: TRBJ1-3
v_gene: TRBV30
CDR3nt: TGTGCCTGGAGTGTACTCACCGGAAACACCATATATTTT
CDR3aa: CAWSVLTGNTIYF

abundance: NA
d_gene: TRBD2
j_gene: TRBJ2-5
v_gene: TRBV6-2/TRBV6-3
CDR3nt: TGTGCCAGCAGTTACTTCCTAGCGGGAAGGGAGACCCAGTACTTC
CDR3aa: CASSYFLAGRETQYF

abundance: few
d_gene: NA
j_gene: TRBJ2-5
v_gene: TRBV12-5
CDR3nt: TGTGCTAGTGGTTTGAGGTACCAAGAGACCCAGTACTTC
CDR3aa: CASGLRYQETQYF

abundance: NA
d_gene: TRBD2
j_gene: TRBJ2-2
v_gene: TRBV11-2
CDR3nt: TGTGCCAGCAGCTTAGACCTAGCGGGAGCGGGCGGGGAGCTGTTTTTT
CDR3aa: CASSLDLAGAGGELFF

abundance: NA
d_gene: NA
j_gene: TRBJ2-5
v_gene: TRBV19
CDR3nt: TGTGCCAGTAGTATAGGCCGGTCGTGGGAGACCCAGTACTTC
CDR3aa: CASSIGRSWETQYF

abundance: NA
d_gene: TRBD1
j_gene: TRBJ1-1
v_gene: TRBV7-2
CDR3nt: TGTGCCAGCAGCCCCCAGACAGGGCGGACTGAAGCTTTCTTT
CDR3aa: CASSPQTGRTEAFF

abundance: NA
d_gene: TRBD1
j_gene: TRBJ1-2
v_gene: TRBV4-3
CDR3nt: TGCGCCAGCAGCCATGTCGACAGGGTGAACTATGGCTACACCTTC
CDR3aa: CASSHVDRVNYGYTF

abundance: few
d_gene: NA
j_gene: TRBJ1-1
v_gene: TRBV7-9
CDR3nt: TGTGCCAGCAACAAAAGGGAGACAGGAGAAGCTTTCTTT
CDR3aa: CASNKRETGEAFF

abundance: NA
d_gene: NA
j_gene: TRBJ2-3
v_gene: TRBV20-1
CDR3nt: TGCAGTGCTAGAGACGAGGACACCAGGAGCACAGATACGCAGTATTTT
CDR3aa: CSARDEDTRSTDTQYF

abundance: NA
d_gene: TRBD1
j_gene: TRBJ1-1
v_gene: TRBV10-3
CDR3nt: TGTGCCATCAGTGAGCGACAGGGGGCTAGTTGGAACACTGAAGCTTTCTTT
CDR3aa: CAISERQGASWNTEAFF

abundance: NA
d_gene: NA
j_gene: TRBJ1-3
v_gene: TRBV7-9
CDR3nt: TGTGCCAGCAGCGACCAGAGCTCTGGAAACACCATATATTTT
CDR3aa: CASSDQSSGNTIYF

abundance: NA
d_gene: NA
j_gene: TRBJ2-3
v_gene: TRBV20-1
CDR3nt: TGCAGTGTCCTTGGGATGGGGGAGCGATCAGATACGCAGTATTTT
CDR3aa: CSVLGMGERSDTQYF

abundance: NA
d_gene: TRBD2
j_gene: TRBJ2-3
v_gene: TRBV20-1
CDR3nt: TGCAGTGCTGGCCCGGGACTAGCGGGAGGGCCCCAAGTAGATACGCAGTATTTT
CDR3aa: CSAGPGLAGGPQVDTQYF

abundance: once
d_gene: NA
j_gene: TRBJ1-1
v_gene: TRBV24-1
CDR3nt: TGTGCCACCAGTGACCCCCGGGCCGAGGGCACTGAAGCTTTCTTT
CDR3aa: CATSDPRAEGTEAFF

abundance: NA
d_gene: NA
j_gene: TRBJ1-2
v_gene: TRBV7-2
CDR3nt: TGTGCCAGCAGCTCATCCTCCAGGGAAAAGGGCTACACCTTC
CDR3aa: CASSSSSREKGYTF

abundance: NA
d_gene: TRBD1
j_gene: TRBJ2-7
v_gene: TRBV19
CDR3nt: TGTGCCAGTAGTATAGCCGGGACAGAGAACTACGAGCAGTACTTC
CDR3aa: CASSIAGTENYEQYF

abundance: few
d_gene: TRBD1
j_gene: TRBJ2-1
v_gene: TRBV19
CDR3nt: TGTGCCAGTAGTACCACAGGGGGCTCTAATGAGCAGTTCTTC
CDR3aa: CASSTTGGSNEQFF

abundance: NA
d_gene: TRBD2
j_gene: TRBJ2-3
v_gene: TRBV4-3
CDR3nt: TGCGCCAGCAGCCCCGGGACTAGCGGGGGGCGAGGAGATACGCAGTATTTT
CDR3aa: CASSPGTSGGRGDTQYF

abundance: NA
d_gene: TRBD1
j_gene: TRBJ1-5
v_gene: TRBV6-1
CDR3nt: TGTGCCAGCATAGGAGGGGGCAAGGGCAATCAGCCCCAGCATTTT
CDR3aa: CASIGGGKGNQPQHF

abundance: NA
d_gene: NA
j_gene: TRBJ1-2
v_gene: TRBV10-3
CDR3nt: TGTGCCATCAGTGAGTCGATTTTCAAGGTGGGCAGGACGAACTATGGCTACACCTTC
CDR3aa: CAISESIFKVGRTNYGYTF

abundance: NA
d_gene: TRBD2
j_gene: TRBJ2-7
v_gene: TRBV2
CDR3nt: TGTGCCAGCAGTGAAGGAAGCAAGCGGGGAGACTACGAGCAGTACTTC
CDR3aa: CASSEGSKRGDYEQYF

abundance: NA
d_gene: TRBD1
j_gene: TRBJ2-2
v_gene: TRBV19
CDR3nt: TGTGCCAGTAGTATGACAGGGGGGGCCGGGGAGCTGTTTTTT
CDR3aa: CASSMTGGAGELFF

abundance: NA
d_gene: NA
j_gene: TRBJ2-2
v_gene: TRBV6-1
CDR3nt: TGTGCCAGCAGGAGAGGTTTTAACACCGGGGAGCTGTTTTTT
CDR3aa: CASRRGFNTGELFF

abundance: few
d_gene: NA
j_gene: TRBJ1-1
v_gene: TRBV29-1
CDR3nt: TGCAGCGTTGGAAGAGGGGGAGCTTTCTTT
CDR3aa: CSVGRGGAFF

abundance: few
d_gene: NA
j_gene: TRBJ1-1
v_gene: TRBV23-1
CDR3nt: TGCGCCAGCACCAGACCCTCACTGACACAGCCAAACACTGAAGCTTTCTTT
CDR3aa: CASTRPSLTQPNTEAFF

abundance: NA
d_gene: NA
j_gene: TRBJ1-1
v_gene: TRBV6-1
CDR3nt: TGTGCCAGCAGTGTTAAGGGGGTAGTAGTGAACACTGAAGCTTTCTTT
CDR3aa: CASSVKGVVVNTEAFF

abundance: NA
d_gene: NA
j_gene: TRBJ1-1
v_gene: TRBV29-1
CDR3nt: TGCAGCGTTGGTGGGAGAATGAACACTGAAGCTTTCTTT
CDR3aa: CSVGGRMNTEAFF

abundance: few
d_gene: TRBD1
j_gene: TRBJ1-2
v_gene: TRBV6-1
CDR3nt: TGTGCCAGCAGTGAACAGGGACAGGGGTCTCGTGGCTACACCTTC
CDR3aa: CASSEQGQGSRGYTF

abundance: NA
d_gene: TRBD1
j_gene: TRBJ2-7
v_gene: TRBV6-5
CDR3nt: TGTGCCAGCAGTTACTCGGGACAGGCGACCTCCTACGAGCAGTACTTC
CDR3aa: CASSYSGQATSYEQYF

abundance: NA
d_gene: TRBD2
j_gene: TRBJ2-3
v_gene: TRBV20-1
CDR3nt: TGCAGTGCCCGTGGACTAGCCGGCACAGATACGCAGTATTTT
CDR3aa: CSARGLAGTDTQYF

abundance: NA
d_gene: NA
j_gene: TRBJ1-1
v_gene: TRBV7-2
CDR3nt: TGTGCCAGCAGCTTAATGGGTAACACTGAAGCTTTCTTT
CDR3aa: CASSLMGNTEAFF

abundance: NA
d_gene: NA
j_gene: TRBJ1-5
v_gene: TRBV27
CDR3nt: TGTGCCAGCCGGGGGCAAAACAATCAGCCCCAGCATTTT
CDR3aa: CASRGQNNQPQHF

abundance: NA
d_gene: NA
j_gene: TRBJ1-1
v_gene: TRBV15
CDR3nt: TGTGCCACCAGCAGAGATCTGGTGAACACTGAAGCTTTCTTT
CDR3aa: CATSRDLVNTEAFF

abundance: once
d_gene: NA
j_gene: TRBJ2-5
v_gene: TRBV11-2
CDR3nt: TGTGCCAGCAGCCCGTGGAGCATGGAGGAGACCCAGTACTTC
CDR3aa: CASSPWSMEETQYF

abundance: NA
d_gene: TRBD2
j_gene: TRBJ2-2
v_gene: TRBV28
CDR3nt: TGTGCCAGCAGTTTGACTAGCGGGGGGCCGTACACCGGGGAGCTGTTTTTT
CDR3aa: CASSLTSGGPYTGELFF

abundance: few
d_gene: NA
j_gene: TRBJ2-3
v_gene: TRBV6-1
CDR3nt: TGTGCCAGCAGTAGGTCTAGATCGGATACGCAGTATTTT
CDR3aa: CASSRSRSDTQYF

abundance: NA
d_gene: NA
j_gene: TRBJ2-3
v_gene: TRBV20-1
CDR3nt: TGCAGTGCTCCGCGGGGTGGCAAAGATACGCAGTATTTT
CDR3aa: CSAPRGGKDTQYF

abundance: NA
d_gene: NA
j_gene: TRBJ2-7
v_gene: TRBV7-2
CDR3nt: TGTGCCAGCAGCTTATCTCAGGGTTCCAACGAGCAGTACTTC
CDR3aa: CASSLSQGSNEQYF

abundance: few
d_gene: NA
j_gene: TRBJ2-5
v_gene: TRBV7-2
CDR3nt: TGTGCCAGCAGCTTCAGCAACCAAGAGACCCAGTACTTC
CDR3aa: CASSFSNQETQYF

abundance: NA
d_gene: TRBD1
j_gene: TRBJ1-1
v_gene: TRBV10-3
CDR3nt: TGTGCCATCAGTGGGGACAGGGGGCAGAGCACTGAAGCTTTCTTT
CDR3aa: CAISGDRGQSTEAFF

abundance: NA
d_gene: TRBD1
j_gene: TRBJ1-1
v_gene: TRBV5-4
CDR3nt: TGTGCCAGCAGCTCGGGACAGGGGTACACTGAAGCTTTCTTT
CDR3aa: CASSSGQGYTEAFF

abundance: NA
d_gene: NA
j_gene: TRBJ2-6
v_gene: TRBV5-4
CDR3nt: TGTGCCAGCAGCTCCCATGGTGCTGGGGCCAACGTCCTGACTTTC
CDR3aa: CASSSHGAGANVLTF

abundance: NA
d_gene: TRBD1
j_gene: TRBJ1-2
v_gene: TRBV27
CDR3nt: TGTGCCAGCAGTTTCCAGGGGGCGGAGGGAGGTGGCTACACCTTC
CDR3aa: CASSFQGAEGGGYTF

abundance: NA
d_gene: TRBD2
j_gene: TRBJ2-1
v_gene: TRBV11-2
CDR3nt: TGTGCCAGCAGCTTCGAGCGGGGGGTGGATGAGCAGTTCTTC
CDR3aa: CASSFERGVDEQFF

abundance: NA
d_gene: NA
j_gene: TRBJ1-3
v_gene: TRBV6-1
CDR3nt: TGTGCCACCAGCCCGGTCCTCTCTGGAAACACCATATATTTT
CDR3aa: CATSPVLSGNTIYF

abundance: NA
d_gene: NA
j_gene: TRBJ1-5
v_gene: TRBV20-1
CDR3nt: TGCAGTGCTCACAGACACGATTATAGCAATCAGCCCCAGCATTTT
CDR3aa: CSAHRHDYSNQPQHF

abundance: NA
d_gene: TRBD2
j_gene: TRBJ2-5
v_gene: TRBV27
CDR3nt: TGTGCCAGCAGTTTTGGAAGCGGAGCGGGGGAGACCCAGTACTTC
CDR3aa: CASSFGSGAGETQYF

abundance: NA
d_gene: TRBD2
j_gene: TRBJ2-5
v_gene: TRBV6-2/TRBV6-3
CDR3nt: TGTGCCAGTCGTAGCGGGGTGTCCCAGGTGGCCCAGTACTTC
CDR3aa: CASRSGVSQVAQYF

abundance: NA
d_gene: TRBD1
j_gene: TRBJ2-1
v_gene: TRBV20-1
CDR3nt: TGCAGTGCTAGAGACGCCTGGGACAGCCACAATGAGCAGTTCTTC
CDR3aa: CSARDAWDSHNEQFF

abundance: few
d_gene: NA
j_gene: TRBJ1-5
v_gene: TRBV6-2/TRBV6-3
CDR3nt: TGTGCCAGCAGTTCCCAGGGCATCGGTCAGCCCCAGCATTTT
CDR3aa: CASSSQGIGQPQHF

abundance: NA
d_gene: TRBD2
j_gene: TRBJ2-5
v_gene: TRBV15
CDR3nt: TGTGCCACCAGCACAAACCCCCCCAGCGGTAGCGGGGTAGGGGAGACCCAGTACTTC
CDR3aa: CATSTNPPSGSGVGETQYF